The present TCR beta chain was sequenced within a study of blood T cell repertoires in COVID-19. Under the authors' procedure: For nucleated cells, counts were estimated from reference gene primer amplification. Clones were sequenced by immunoSEQ multiplex PCR, and TCRdb holds only the in-frame ones, with some missing. Clone size and V and J calls were adopted from that table, with D and trimming inferred from the DNA. The repertoire holds 230,000 or so clones, with 88% as singletons. All enrollees were about 18 to 95 years old and from about 24 US areas. Germline lookup yields CDR1 MGHRA and CDR2 YSYEKL. The V gene end was trimmed by 4 bases and the J gene end by 5 bases; junction bases not matched to a gene: 8. The CDR3 consists of 17 residues.

The clonotype comes from a woman aged 50 to 60 with acute COVID-19. The sample consisted of PBMCs or T cells enriched from blood (not recorded which). The chain links TRBV4-1 to TRBJ2-5; 15 nucleotides match TRBD2. CDR3 sequence (DNA): TGCGCCAGCAGCCCCTGGACTAGCGGGAGGGCCGAGGAGACCCAGTACTTC. It yields the protein CASSPWTSGRAEETQYF.